The present T cell receptor beta chain was sequenced within a study of blood T cell repertoires in COVID-19 (dated by TCRdb to 2020 to 2021). With respect to the entire study: The collaborator samples originated in the United States, Italy and Spain and spanned the acute and convalescent phases of COVID-19. The prospective study material was composed of cDNA or gDNA derived from T cells, B-cell-depleted T cells, or PBMCs. Where available, HLA class I and class II types were obtained from metadata supplied by the sample provider rather than from assay-based typing. Deeply sampled blood TCRbeta repertoires from subjects exposed to, actively infected with, or recovered from COVID-19 were included in the dataset. The samples were drawn from two sources: the first 160 participants of the ongoing ImmuneRACE study, and about 1,300 subjects contributed by 6 global collaborators. A freely available public database, intended as a resource for researchers studying the immune response to SARS-CoV-2, is where the repertoires were released. Sample metadata almost always included a de-identified subject ID, COVID-19 status, age in years and sex.

Enrolling through a virtual design, the prospective study's participants ranged in age from roughly 18 to 100 years and lived across more than 20 United States geographic areas. In the prospective study, cohorts were assigned on the basis of participant-reported clinical history obtained from a screening survey and a study questionnaire. In the prospective study, mobile phlebotomists collected whole blood, serum and a nasopharyngeal or oropharyngeal swab from each participant. Over a roughly 2-month period, participants in the prospective study had the option of providing additional blood draws and questionnaires. Prospective study blood samples were shipped either frozen or at room temperature before DNA extraction. The paper's findings and limits, for the study overall: The quantity of clinical and demographic metadata differed by source and by participant and was supplied without curation.

Concerning this clone itself: Its antigen remains undetermined. Base quality data are lacking; no much larger clone is found one base away.

TCRbeta CDR3 regions were amplified from genomic DNA using the immunoSEQ Assay, a bias-controlled multiplex PCR. The authors' pipeline ran thus. Within the assay, amplification of reference gene primers was used to estimate how many nucleated cells each sample contained. Sequence reads were collapsed and filtered to measure the absolute abundance of every unique TCRbeta CDR3 rearrangement. For each sample, productive Simpson clonality was calculated as the square root of Simpson's diversity index across productive rearrangements. TCRdb holds this immuneACCESS table with in-frame rearrangements only. Some clones are missing; in checked studies, unresolved V genes explain under half, and the rest has no known cause. Clonal size and the V and J genes are those of that table, whereas D and trimming came from the DNA. This sample holds around 280,000 clones; almost 90% were observed only once. The leading ten clones occupy about 1.8% of the sample.

The CDR3 measures 14 amino acids from cysteine to phenylalanine. CDR3 DNA is the only sequence kept; it has 42 bases, read in frame from the first base. Trimming leaves V shorter by 7 bases and J shorter by 1 base, with the junction holding 6 bases beyond the gene matches. The germline V gene supplies CDR1 SGHRS and CDR2 YFSETQ. Specimen: PBMCs or T cells enriched from blood (not recorded which). This sequence was found in a young woman with acute COVID-19. The chain links TRBV5-1 with TRBJ1-1, and TRBD1 aligns with 8 junction nucleotides. The DNA sequence follows: TGCGCCAGCGGAAAGACAGGGGAGAACACTGAAGCTTTCTTT. It translates as CASGKTGENTEAFF.